These T cell receptor beta chains were read from a single sample in a study of blood T cell repertoires in COVID-19. TCRdb's copy holds only in-frame clones and misses some; the assay was immunoSEQ multiplex PCR. The sample holds roughly 40,000 clones, about 86% seen once. The sample consisted of peripheral blood. The receptor source for this set is a man between 65 and 85 years old with acute or convalescent COVID-19. CDR3s include the opening cysteine and the closing phenylalanine or tryptophan. D genes are given only for firm matches. The size of a clone is reported for some rows only, either as once, few or many, or as a class for expanded clones.

abundance | d_gene | len | j_gene | v_gene | CDR3nt | CDR3aa
. | . | 13 | TRBJ1-1 | TRBV19 | TGTGCCAGTAGTGGACGACAGGCGGCTGAAGCTTTCTTT | CASSGRQAAEAFF
. | TRBD2 | 16 | TRBJ2-1 | TRBV3-1/TRBV3-2 | TGTGCCAGCAGCCAAGGTCTCAACACACTGGGGGGGGAGCAGTTCTTC | CASSQGLNTLGGEQFF
. | . | 16 | TRBJ1-6 | TRBV28 | TGTGCCAGCGCCCCGGAAGGAGGGCGACGCAATTCACCCCTCCACTTT | CASAPEGGRRNSPLHF
. | . | 15 | TRBJ2-2 | TRBV6-5 | TGTGCCAGCAACCTGGTAGGGGCTAACACCGGGGAGCTGTTTTTT | CASNLVGANTGELFF
. | . | 15 | TRBJ1-5 | TRBV3-1/TRBV3-2 | TGTGCCAGCAGCCAAGAATTGTCGGGCAATCAGCCCCAGCATTTT | CASSQELSGNQPQHF
once | . | 15 | TRBJ2-3 | TRBV7-2 | TGTGCCAGCAGCCTGACCCAGGGGAGCACAGATACGCAGTATTTT | CASSLTQGSTDTQYF
. | TRBD1 | 16 | TRBJ1-4 | TRBV7-9 | TGTGCCAGCAGCTTGGGAGACAGGGTCCCAAATGAAAAACTGTTTTTT | CASSLGDRVPNEKLFF
once | TRBD1 | 15 | TRBJ1-4 | TRBV5-1 | TGCGCCAGCAGCTTGAGGGGACAGCAAAATGAAAAACTGTTTTTT | CASSLRGQQNEKLFF
. | . | 14 | TRBJ2-1 | TRBV6-5 | TGTGCCGCCGGAGACCGAGGATATTACAATGAGCAGTTCTTC | CAAGDRGYYNEQFF
. | . | 16 | TRBJ2-7 | TRBV7-2 | TGTGCCAGCAGCCTACGAGGTGCGGGGAACTCCTACGAGCAGTACTTC | CASSLRGAGNSYEQYF
. | . | 13 | TRBJ2-5 | TRBV7-3 | TGTGCCAGCAGCCCGACAGGTCAAGAGACCCAGTACTTC | CASSPTGQETQYF
. | . | 12 | TRBJ1-1 | TRBV12-3/TRBV12-4 | TGTGCCAGCAGTTTAGGGACAGTCCAAGCTTTCTTT | CASSLGTVQAFF
. | TRBD1 | 15 | TRBJ1-1 | TRBV9 | TGTGCCAGCAGCTCCCGGACAGGGTCGGTCACTGAAGCTTTCTTT | CASSSRTGSVTEAFF
few | TRBD1 | 13 | TRBJ1-2 | TRBV7-3 | TGTGCCAGCAGCTTACGGGACAGACGTGACTACACCTTC | CASSLRDRRDYTF
. | . | 15 | TRBJ1-1 | TRBV6-5 | TGTGCCAGCAGTTTAGGGGGGGTCGGGGACACTGAAGCTTTCTTT | CASSLGGVGDTEAFF
few | . | 10 | TRBJ1-2 | TRBV20-1 | TGCAGTGCTGGCAACTATGGCTACACCTTC | CSAGNYGYTF
. | TRBD1 | 15 | TRBJ1-5 | TRBV19 | TGTGCCAGTAGTACCGACAGGGCCAGCAATCAGCCCCAGCATTTT | CASSTDRASNQPQHF
. | . | 15 | TRBJ1-5 | TRBV28 | TGTGCCAGCAGTTTATCTGGCAGGGCCAATCAGCCCCAGCATTTT | CASSLSGRANQPQHF
. | TRBD1 | 15 | TRBJ2-1 | TRBV7-9 | TGTGCCAGCAGCCGCTCCGGGACAGGGGGCAATGAGCAGTTCTTC | CASSRSGTGGNEQFF
. | . | 14 | TRBJ2-5 | TRBV6-2/TRBV6-3 | TGTGCCAGCAGCCCCTATGAGGAGCGGCAAACCCAGTACTTC | CASSPYEERQTQYF
. | . | 14 | TRBJ1-4 | TRBV24-1 | TGTGCCACCAGTGATCCCACGGGAGATGAAAAACTGTTTTTT | CATSDPTGDEKLFF
. | . | 16 | TRBJ2-2 | TRBV9 | TGTGCCAGCAGCGTAGCTGGGGGCTCCGACACCGGGGAGCTGTTTTTT | CASSVAGGSDTGELFF
. | TRBD1 | 15 | TRBJ2-7 | TRBV3-1/TRBV3-2 | TGTGCCAGCAGTAACAGGGGTTACCATTCCTACGAGCAGTACTTC | CASSNRGYHSYEQYF
. | . | 12 | TRBJ2-5 | TRBV19 | TGTGCCAGTAGTGAGCGGCAAGAGACCCAGTACTTC | CASSERQETQYF
. | TRBD1 | 17 | TRBJ2-7 | TRBV19 | TGTGCCAGTAGTCTCCTCGGGGGACAGGTCGGAGCATACGAGCAGTACTTC | CASSLLGGQVGAYEQYF
. | . | 14 | TRBJ1-1 | TRBV27 | TGTGCCAGCAGCCCCTTCCGGGGGAGTACTGAAGCTTTCTTT | CASSPFRGSTEAFF
. | . | 15 | TRBJ1-2 | TRBV5-1 | TGCGCCAGCAGCTTGGTGGGGGCAGCTAACTATGGCTACACCTTC | CASSLVGAANYGYTF
. | . | 13 | TRBJ1-2 | TRBV5-1 | TGCGCCAGCAGCCTCGGGGGAAGTTATGGCTACACCTTC | CASSLGGSYGYTF
few | TRBD1 | 13 | TRBJ2-7 | TRBV10-3 | TGTGCCATCAGCTCGACAGGGAACTACGAGCAGTACTTC | CAISSTGNYEQYF
. | . | 16 | TRBJ1-1 | TRBV27 | TGTGCCAGCAGTTTGCGGTCGGGGGGGGCCGGCACTGAAGCTTTCTTT | CASSLRSGGAGTEAFF
. | TRBD1 | 16 | TRBJ2-5 | TRBV18 | TGTGCCAGCTCATCCTCTCGGGGACAGGGTGAAGAGACCCAGTACTTC | CASSSSRGQGEETQYF
. | . | 11 | TRBJ1-1 | TRBV6-6 | TGTGCCACCACGAGTACCACTGAAGCTTTCTTT | CATTSTTEAFF
few | TRBD2 | 15 | TRBJ2-1 | TRBV5-1 | TGCGCCAGCAGCTTTTCGCTAGCGGGATACAATGAGCAGTTCTTC | CASSFSLAGYNEQFF
. | . | 14 | TRBJ1-6 | TRBV4-1 | TGCGCCAGCAGCCAGGAGGAACGGGGTAGACCCCTCCACTTT | CASSQEERGRPLHF
. | . | 15 | TRBJ2-2 | TRBV4-2 | TGTGCCAGCAGCCAGGGACTCCGGGGCACCGGGGAGCTGTTTTTT | CASSQGLRGTGELFF
. | . | 14 | TRBJ2-7 | TRBV6-9 | TGTGCCAGCAGTTATCAAGGATCTACGGGGGAGCAGTACTTC | CASSYQGSTGEQYF
. | TRBD2 | 15 | TRBJ2-7 | TRBV5-4 | TGTGCCAGCAGCTTAGCGGGAGGGATCTCCTACGAGCAGTACTTC | CASSLAGGISYEQYF
. | TRBD1 | 14 | TRBJ1-4 | TRBV5-5 | TGTGCCAGCAGCCCGGGACAGGGTTATGAAAAACTGTTTTTT | CASSPGQGYEKLFF